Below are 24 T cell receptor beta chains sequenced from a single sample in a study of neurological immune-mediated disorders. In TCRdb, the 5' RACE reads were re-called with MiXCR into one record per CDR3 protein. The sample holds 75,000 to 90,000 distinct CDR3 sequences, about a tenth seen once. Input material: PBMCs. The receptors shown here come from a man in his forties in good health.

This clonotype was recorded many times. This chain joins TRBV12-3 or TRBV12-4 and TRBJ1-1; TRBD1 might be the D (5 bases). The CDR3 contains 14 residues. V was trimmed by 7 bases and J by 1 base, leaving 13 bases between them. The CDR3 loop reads CASKPGGSNTEAFF. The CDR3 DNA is TGTGCCAGCAAACCGGGGGGGTCGAACACTGAAGCTTTCTTT.

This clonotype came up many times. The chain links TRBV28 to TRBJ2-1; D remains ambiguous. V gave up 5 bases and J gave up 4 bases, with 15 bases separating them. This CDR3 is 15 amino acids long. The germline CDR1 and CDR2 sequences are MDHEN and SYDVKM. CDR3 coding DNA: TGTGCCAGCAGTCGGGTCATCCCTGGGTACAATGAGCAGTTCTTC. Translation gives CASSRVIPGYNEQFF.

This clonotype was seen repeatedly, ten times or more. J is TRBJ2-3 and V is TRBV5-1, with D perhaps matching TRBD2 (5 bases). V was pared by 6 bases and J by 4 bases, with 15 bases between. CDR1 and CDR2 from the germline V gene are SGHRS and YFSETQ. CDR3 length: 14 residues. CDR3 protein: CASTREKIPDTQYF. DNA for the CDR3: TGCGCCAGCACAAGGGAGAAAATCCCAGATACGCAGTATTTT.

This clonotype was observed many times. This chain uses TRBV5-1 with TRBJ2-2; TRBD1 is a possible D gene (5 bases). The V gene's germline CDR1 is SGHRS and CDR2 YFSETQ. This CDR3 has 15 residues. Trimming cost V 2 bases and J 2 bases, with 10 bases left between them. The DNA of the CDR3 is TGCGCCAGCAGCTTCACCAGGGTAAACACCGGGGAGCTGTTTTTT. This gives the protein CASSFTRVNTGELFF. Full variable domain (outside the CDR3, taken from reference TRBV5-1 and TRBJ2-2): KAGVTQTPRYLIKTRGQQVTLSCSPISGHRSVSWYQQTPGQGLQFLFEYFSETQRNKGNFPGRFSGRQFSNSRSEMNVSTLELGDSALYLCASSFTRVNTGELFFGEGSRLTVL.

The CDR3 DNA is TGTGCCAGCAGCTCCTTTCCTGGGGGTCGATCTACCGGGGAGCTGTTTTTT. Its translation is CASSSFPGGRSTGELFF. The genes are TRBV7-3 and TRBJ2-2; D assignment may be TRBD1 or TRBD2 (5 bases each). Trimming shortened V by 4 bases and J by 5 bases, and 20 bases separated the two germline ends. CDR1 is SGHTA, CDR2 FQGTGA, per germline. The CDR3 length is 17 residues.

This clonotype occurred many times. The CDR3 here is CASSKLTGGRYAEAFF. CDR3 in DNA: TGCGCCAGCAGCAAACTGACAGGGGGGCGATACGCTGAAGCTTTCTTT. The chain combines TRBV5-1 with TRBJ1-1, with TRBD1 matching over 9 bases. Germline lookup yields CDR1 SGHRS and CDR2 YFSETQ. Losses at the gene ends were 4 bases for V and 6 bases for J; bases not matched to a gene: 13. The CDR3 spans 16 residues.

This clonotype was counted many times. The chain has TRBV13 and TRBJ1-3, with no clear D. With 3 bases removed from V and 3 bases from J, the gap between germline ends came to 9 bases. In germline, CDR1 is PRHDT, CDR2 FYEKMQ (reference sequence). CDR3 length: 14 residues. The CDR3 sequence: CASSFFESGNTIYF. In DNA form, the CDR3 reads TGTGCCAGCAGCTTTTTCGAAAGTGGAAACACCATATATTTT.

The CDR3 bases are TGTGCCAGCAGCTTAGCGGGGGAGCAGAGCTCCTACAATGAGCAGTTCTTC. It codes for CASSLAGEQSSYNEQFF. V usage is TRBV11-1 and J usage is TRBJ2-1; perhaps D is TRBD1 or TRBD2 (5 bases each). The CDR3 runs 17 residues. Germline V gives CDR1 SGHAT, CDR2 FQDESV (reference sequence). Trimming took off 0 bases at V and 0 bases at J, with 12 bases between the two ends. The full variable domain, completed using reference TRBV11-1 and TRBJ2-1, is EAEVAQSPRYKITEKSQAVAFWCDPISGHATLYWYRQILGQGPELLVQFQDESVVDDSQLPKDRFSAERLKGVDSTLKIQPAELGDSAMYLCASSLAGEQSSYNEQFFGPGTRLTVL.

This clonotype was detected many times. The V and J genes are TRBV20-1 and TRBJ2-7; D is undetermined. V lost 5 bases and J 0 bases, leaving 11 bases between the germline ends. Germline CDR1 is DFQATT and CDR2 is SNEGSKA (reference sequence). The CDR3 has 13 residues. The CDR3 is CSAPLRVSYEQYF. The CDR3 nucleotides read TGCAGTGCTCCACTTAGGGTCTCCTACGAGCAGTACTTC.

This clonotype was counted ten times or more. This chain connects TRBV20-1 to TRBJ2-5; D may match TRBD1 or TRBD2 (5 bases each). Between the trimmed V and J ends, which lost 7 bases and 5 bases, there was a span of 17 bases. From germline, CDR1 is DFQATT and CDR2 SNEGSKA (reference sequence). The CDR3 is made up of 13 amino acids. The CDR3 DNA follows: TGCAGTGGTGGAAGGGGACGGGCCGAGACCCAGTACTTC. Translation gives CSGGRGRAETQYF.

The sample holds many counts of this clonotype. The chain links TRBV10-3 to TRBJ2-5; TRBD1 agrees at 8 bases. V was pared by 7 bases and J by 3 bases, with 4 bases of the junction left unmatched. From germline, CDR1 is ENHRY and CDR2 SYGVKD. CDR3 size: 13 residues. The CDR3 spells CAITGTGEETQYF. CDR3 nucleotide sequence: TGTGCCATCACAGGGACAGGCGAAGAGACCCAGTACTTC.

CDR3 nucleotides: TGTGCCAGCAGTTACGGGATAGGGGGCGGCTATGGCTACACCTTC. This encodes CASSYGIGGGYGYTF. The chain combines TRBV27 with TRBJ1-2; TRBD1 agrees at 7 bases. CDR3 length: 15 amino acids. Germline loops: CDR1 MNHEY, CDR2 SMNVEV (reference sequence). The J segment lost 4 bases and the V segment lost 4 bases, leaving 9 bases of the junction unmatched.

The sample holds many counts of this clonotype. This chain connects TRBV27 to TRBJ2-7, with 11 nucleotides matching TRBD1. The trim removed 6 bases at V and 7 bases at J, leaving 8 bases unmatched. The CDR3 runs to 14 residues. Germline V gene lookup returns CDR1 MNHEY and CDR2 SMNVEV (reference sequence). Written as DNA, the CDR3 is TGTGCCAGCAGGCCCGGGACAGGGGGAGAAGAGCAGTACTTC. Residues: CASRPGTGGEEQYF.

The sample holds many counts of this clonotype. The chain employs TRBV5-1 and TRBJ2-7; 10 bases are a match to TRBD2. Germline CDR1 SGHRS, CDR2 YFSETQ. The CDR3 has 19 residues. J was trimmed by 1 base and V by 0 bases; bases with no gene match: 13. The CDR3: CASSLANLPGLATSYEQYF. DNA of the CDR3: TGCGCCAGCAGCTTGGCGAATTTACCGGGACTAGCGACTTCCTACGAGCAGTACTTC.

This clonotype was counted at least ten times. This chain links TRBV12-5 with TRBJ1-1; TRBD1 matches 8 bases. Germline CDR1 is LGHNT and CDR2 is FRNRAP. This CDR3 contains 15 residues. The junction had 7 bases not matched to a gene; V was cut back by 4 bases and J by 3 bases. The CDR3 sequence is CASGSQDRGDTEAFF. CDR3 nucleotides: TGTGCTAGTGGTTCACAAGACAGGGGCGACACTGAAGCTTTCTTT.

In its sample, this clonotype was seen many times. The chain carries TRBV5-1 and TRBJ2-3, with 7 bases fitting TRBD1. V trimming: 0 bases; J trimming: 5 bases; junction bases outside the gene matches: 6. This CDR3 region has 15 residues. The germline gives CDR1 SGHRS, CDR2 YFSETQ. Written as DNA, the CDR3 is TGCGCCAGCAGCTTGGGTGGGACAGACAGAGATACGCAGTATTTT. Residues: CASSLGGTDRDTQYF.

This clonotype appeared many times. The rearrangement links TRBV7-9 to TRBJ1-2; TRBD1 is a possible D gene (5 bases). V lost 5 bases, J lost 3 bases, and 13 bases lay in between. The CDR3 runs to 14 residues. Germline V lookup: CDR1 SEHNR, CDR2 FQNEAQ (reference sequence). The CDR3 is CASSRDGTHYGYTF. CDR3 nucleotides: TGTGCCAGCAGCCGGGACGGGACCCACTATGGCTACACCTTC.

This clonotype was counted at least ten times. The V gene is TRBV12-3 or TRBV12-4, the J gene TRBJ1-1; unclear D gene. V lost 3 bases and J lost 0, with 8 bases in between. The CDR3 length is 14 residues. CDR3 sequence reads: CASSLSGVNTEAFF. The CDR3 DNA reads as TGTGCCAGCAGTTTGAGTGGAGTGAACACTGAAGCTTTCTTT.

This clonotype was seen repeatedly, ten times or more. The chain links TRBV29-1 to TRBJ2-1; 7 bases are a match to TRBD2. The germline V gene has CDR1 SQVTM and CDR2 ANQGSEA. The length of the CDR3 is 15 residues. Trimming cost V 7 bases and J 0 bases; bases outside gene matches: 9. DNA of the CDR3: TGCAGCGGGCTTGGGGGACTACCCTCCTACAATGAGCAGTTCTTC. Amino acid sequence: CSGLGGLPSYNEQFF.

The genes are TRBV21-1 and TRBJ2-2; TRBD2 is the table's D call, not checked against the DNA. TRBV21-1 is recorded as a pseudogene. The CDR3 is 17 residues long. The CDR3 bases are TGTGCCAGCAGCAAAAGTAGCGGGAGGTCGAACACCGGGGAGCTGTTTTTT. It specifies CASSKSSGRSNTGELFF.

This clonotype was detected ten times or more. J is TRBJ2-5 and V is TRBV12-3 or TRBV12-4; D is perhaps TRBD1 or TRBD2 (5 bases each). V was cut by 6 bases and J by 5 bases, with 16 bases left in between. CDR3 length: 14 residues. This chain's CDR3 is CASRGLDRGETQYF. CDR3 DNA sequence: TGTGCCAGCAGGGGCCTCGACCGGGGCGAGACCCAGTACTTC.

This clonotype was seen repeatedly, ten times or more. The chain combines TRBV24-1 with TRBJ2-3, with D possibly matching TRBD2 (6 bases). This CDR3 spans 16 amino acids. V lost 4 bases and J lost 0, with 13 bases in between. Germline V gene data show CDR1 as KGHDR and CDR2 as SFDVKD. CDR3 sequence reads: CATSDRGTASTDTQYF. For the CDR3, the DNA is TGTGCCACCAGTGACCGGGGGACGGCGAGCACAGATACGCAGTATTTT.

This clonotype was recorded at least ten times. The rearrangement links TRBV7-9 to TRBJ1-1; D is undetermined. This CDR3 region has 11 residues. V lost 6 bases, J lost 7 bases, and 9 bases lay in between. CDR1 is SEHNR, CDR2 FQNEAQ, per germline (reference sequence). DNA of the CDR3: TGTGCCAGCAGGTCCTTAGATGAAGCTTTCTTT. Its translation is CASRSLDEAFF.

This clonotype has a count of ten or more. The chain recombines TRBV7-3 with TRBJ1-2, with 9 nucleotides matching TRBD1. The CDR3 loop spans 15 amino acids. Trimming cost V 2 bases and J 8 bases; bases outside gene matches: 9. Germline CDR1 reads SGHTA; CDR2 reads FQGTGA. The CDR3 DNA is TGTGCCAGCAGCTTAGGGACAGGGCCTATGGGGGGCTACACCTTC. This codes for CASSLGTGPMGGYTF.